The TCR beta chain described here comes from a study of OX40 agonist ivuxolimab in advanced cancers. Turning to the study itself: Antecedent anti-PD-1, anti-PD-L1 or anti-CTLA-4 therapy was permissible, with roughly 40% having received some. Study observations and caveats: Nonresponders, in some cases, also had low normalized T-cell clonal expansion. The study found among the lowest clonal expansion in partial responders at 0.1-3.0 mg/kg.

Measured with immunoSEQ multiplex PCR; TCRdb has only the in-frame clones, and not every one. Of roughly 56,000 clones in the sample, approximately 86% were seen once. Germline CDR1 and CDR2: SGDLS and YYNGEE. CDR3 length: 16 amino acids. Trimming cost V 0 bases and J 5 bases; bases outside gene matches: 5. With regard to this clone: Its target is unknown.

The gene calls are TRBV9 and TRBJ2-3; TRBD2 agrees at 11 bases. This sequence was found in an adult with an advanced solid tumor such as melanoma, head and neck, liver or kidney cancer. The source was CD4+ or CD8+ T cells sorted from blood, collected in a trial of the OX40 agonist ivuxolimab. The DNA for the CDR3 is TGTGCCAGCAGCGTAGGTTTAGCGGGAGGGGTAGATACGCAGTATTTT. Residues: CASSVGLAGGVDTQYF.